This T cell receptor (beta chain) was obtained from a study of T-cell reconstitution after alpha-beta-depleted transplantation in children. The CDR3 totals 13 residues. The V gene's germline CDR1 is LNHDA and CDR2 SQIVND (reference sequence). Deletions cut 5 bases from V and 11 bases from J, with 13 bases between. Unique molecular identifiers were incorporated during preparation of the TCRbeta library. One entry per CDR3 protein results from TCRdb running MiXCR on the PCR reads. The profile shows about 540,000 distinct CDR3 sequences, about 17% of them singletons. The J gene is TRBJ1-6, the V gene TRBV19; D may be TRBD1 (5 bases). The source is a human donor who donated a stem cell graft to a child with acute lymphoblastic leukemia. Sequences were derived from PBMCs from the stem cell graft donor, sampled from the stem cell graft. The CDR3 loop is CASSVRGEAPLHF. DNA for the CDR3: TGTGCCAGTAGTGTCCGGGGCGAGGCACCCCTCCACTTT. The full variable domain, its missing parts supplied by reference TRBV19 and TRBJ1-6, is DGGITQSPKYLFRKEGQNVTLSCEQNLNHDAMYWYRQDPGQGLRLIYYSQIVNDFQKGDIAEGYSVSREKKESFPLTVTSAQKNPTAFYLCASSVRGEAPLHFGNGTRLTVT.